This entry features one T cell receptor (beta chain) sequence. The target antigen is unknown. The PCR used 60 Vbeta and 13 Jbeta primers. The data were produced by immunoSEQ multiplex PCR, yet TCRdb's version contains in-frame clones alone and is incomplete. This sample has 95,000 to 150,000 clones; 65% to 80% occur once, and the top ten carry roughly 6%. This sample was taken from a study of cytomegalovirus exposure and HLA in healthy donors. Overall study findings and caveats: In a later analysis, HLA-associated beta chains showed higher expansion and lower generation probabilities than comparable chains. HLA alleles were associated with 15,000 to 20,000 TCR beta sequences in a later analysis at 0.05 false discovery rate.

The CDR3 consists of 16 residues. V lost 0 bases, J lost 4 bases, and 5 bases stayed unmatched. Germline V gene sequence: CDR1 SGDLS, CDR2 YYNGEE. This chain uses TRBV9 with TRBJ2-1; 9 bases agree with TRBD2. This sequence originates from a man aged 18 to 29 in good health and CMV-seropositive. Sequencing was carried out using PBMCs. CDR3 bases: TGTGCCAGCAGCGTAGACTTTCTAGCGGGGTACAATGAGCAGTTCTTC. Translation gives CASSVDFLAGYNEQFF.